This T cell receptor (beta chain) was obtained from a study of identical twins. This clonotype was seen only a few times. TCRdb re-analysed the 5' RACE reads in MiXCR, keeping a single row per CDR3 protein. This sample yields fewer than 650,000 distinct CDR3 sequences, of which 9.6% are seen a single time; under 3.5% belongs to the top ten. Trimming removed 2 bases at V and 9 bases at J, with 14 bases between. The germline CDR1 and CDR2 sequences are SEHNR and FQNEAQ (reference sequence). This CDR3 is 15 amino acids long. These data also formed part of another study, on yellow fever vaccine responses in identical twins.

The chain carries TRBV7-9 and TRBJ1-6, with D hard to call. This TCR was sampled from a woman in her late teens or twenties in good health. Sequencing was performed on PBMCs. The CDR3 DNA reads as TGTGCCAGCAGCTTAACCGCAGACAAAGCTTCACCCCTCCACTTT. It is translated as CASSLTADKASPLHF. Supplemented by reference TRBV7-9 and TRBJ1-6, the full variable domain reads DTGVSQNPRHKITKRGQNVTFRCDPISEHNRLYWYRQTLGQGPEFLTYFQNEAQLEKSRLLSDRFSAERPKGSFSTLEIQRTEQGDSAMYLCASSLTADKASPLHFGNGTRLTVT.